The rows below give T cell receptor beta chains drawn from one sample of a study of cytomegalovirus exposure and HLA in healthy donors. Sequencing was performed with immunoSEQ multiplex PCR; in TCRdb, only in-frame clones are kept and a portion is missing. The profile shows about 110,000 clones, approximately 90% of them singletons. Source material: PBMCs. The source of these receptors is a woman in her twenties or thirties in good health and CMV-seropositive. Each CDR3 is given with its conserved first and last residue. D genes are given only for firm matches. Clone sizes are given selectively: once, few, many, or a class where the clone is expanded.

cdr3_aa: CASSLGPEDYGYTF; cdr3_nt: TGTGCCAGCAGCTTGGGCCCCGAGGACTATGGCTACACCTTC; j_call: TRBJ1-2; d_call: -; clone_size: -; v_call: TRBV5-5
cdr3_aa: CASSSPVASGRGNEQFF; cdr3_nt: TGCGCCAGCAGCTCTCCCGTGGCTAGCGGGAGGGGAAATGAGCAGTTCTTC; j_call: TRBJ2-1; d_call: TRBD2; clone_size: -; v_call: TRBV5-1
cdr3_aa: CASSLWDRGPYGYTF; cdr3_nt: TGTGCCAGCAGCTTGTGGGACAGGGGGCCCTATGGCTACACCTTC; j_call: TRBJ1-2; d_call: TRBD1; clone_size: -; v_call: TRBV5-6
cdr3_aa: CASSFGGSMDYEQYF; cdr3_nt: TGTGCCAGCAGTTTTGGCGGGAGTATGGACTACGAGCAGTACTTC; j_call: TRBJ2-7; d_call: TRBD2; clone_size: -; v_call: TRBV28
cdr3_aa: CASSFRGHETQYF; cdr3_nt: TGTGCCAGCAGTTTCAGGGGACACGAGACCCAGTACTTC; j_call: TRBJ2-5; d_call: -; clone_size: -; v_call: TRBV27
cdr3_aa: CSGGPGAQYF; cdr3_nt: TGCAGTGGAGGTCCAGGGGCCCAGTACTTC; j_call: TRBJ2-5; d_call: -; clone_size: -; v_call: TRBV20-1
cdr3_aa: CAWSTRAYEQYF; cdr3_nt: TGTGCCTGGAGTACCCGGGCCTACGAGCAGTACTTC; j_call: TRBJ2-7; d_call: -; clone_size: -; v_call: TRBV30
cdr3_aa: CASSQEMAGVTTGELFF; cdr3_nt: TGTGCCAGCAGCCAAGAAATGGCGGGGGTGACCACCGGGGAGCTGTTTTTT; j_call: TRBJ2-2; d_call: TRBD2; clone_size: -; v_call: TRBV14
cdr3_aa: CASSRRGESYGYTF; cdr3_nt: TGCGCCAGCAGCAGGAGAGGTGAGAGTTATGGCTACACCTTC; j_call: TRBJ1-2; d_call: -; clone_size: -; v_call: TRBV5-1
cdr3_aa: CASSPGTSNYEQYF; cdr3_nt: TGTGCCAGCAGCCCCGGGACTAGCAACTACGAGCAGTACTTC; j_call: TRBJ2-7; d_call: TRBD2; clone_size: once; v_call: TRBV7-3
cdr3_aa: CASSSIPRGANVLTF; cdr3_nt: TGTGCCAGCAGTTCGATCCCGCGAGGGGCCAACGTCCTGACTTTC; j_call: TRBJ2-6; d_call: -; clone_size: -; v_call: TRBV6-5
cdr3_aa: CASSQGGEKLFF; cdr3_nt: TGTGCCAGCAGCCAGGGTGGTGAAAAACTGTTTTTT; j_call: TRBJ1-4; d_call: -; clone_size: -; v_call: TRBV7-8
cdr3_aa: CASSQEGGGFGNTIYF; cdr3_nt: TGCGCCAGCAGCCAAGAAGGAGGGGGCTTTGGAAACACCATATATTTT; j_call: TRBJ1-3; d_call: TRBD1; clone_size: -; v_call: TRBV4-3
cdr3_aa: CAISVRKLAGGPNTGELFF; cdr3_nt: TGTGCCATCAGTGTCAGAAAACTAGCGGGAGGGCCAAACACCGGGGAGCTGTTTTTT; j_call: TRBJ2-2; d_call: TRBD2; clone_size: -; v_call: TRBV10-3
cdr3_aa: CAFRASGKRNEQFF; cdr3_nt: TGTGCCTTCAGGGCTAGCGGCAAACGTAATGAGCAGTTCTTC; j_call: TRBJ2-1; d_call: TRBD2; clone_size: -; v_call: TRBV30
cdr3_aa: CASSSDSGANVLTF; cdr3_nt: TGTGCCAGCAGCTCCGACTCAGGGGCCAACGTCCTGACTTTC; j_call: TRBJ2-6; d_call: -; clone_size: -; v_call: TRBV7-6
cdr3_aa: CASSWEDEQYF; cdr3_nt: TGTGCCAGCAGCTGGGAGGACGAGCAGTACTTC; j_call: TRBJ2-7; d_call: -; clone_size: once; v_call: TRBV11-2
cdr3_aa: CASSASGSTNTGELFF; cdr3_nt: TGTGCCAGCAGCGCTTCGGGGTCAACGAACACCGGGGAGCTGTTTTTT; j_call: TRBJ2-2; d_call: -; clone_size: -; v_call: TRBV9
cdr3_aa: CASSQPTRGSLRYNEQFF; cdr3_nt: TGCGCCAGCAGCCAACCCACACGGGGAAGTCTGAGGTACAATGAGCAGTTCTTC; j_call: TRBJ2-1; d_call: -; clone_size: -; v_call: TRBV4-1
cdr3_aa: CASSSGYDTEAFF; cdr3_nt: TGTGCCAGTAGTTCAGGGTACGACACTGAAGCTTTCTTT; j_call: TRBJ1-1; d_call: -; clone_size: -; v_call: TRBV19
cdr3_aa: CASNPRGRTGELFF; cdr3_nt: TGTGCCAGCAACCCCAGGGGAAGGACCGGGGAGCTGTTTTTT; j_call: TRBJ2-2; d_call: -; clone_size: -; v_call: TRBV7-9
cdr3_aa: CASSRGTTTYEQYF; cdr3_nt: TGTGCCAGTAGTAGAGGGACTACCACCTACGAGCAGTACTTC; j_call: TRBJ2-7; d_call: TRBD2; clone_size: -; v_call: TRBV19
cdr3_aa: CASSIGSPGNTIYF; cdr3_nt: TGTGCCAGTAGTATCGGTTCCCCCGGAAACACCATATATTTT; j_call: TRBJ1-3; d_call: -; clone_size: -; v_call: TRBV19
cdr3_aa: CASRLNRGGEQFF; cdr3_nt: TGTGCCAGCAGGCTTAACCGGGGGGGAGAGCAGTTCTTC; j_call: TRBJ2-1; d_call: TRBD2; clone_size: -; v_call: TRBV27
cdr3_aa: CASSSPAGSSYNEQFF; cdr3_nt: TGTGCCAGCAGCTCCCCAGCGGGTTCCTCCTACAATGAGCAGTTCTTC; j_call: TRBJ2-1; d_call: -; clone_size: -; v_call: TRBV7-9
cdr3_aa: CASSPTGPGVGAFF; cdr3_nt: TGTGCCAGCAGCCCTACCGGGCCAGGGGTAGGAGCTTTCTTT; j_call: TRBJ1-1; d_call: -; clone_size: once; v_call: TRBV11-2
cdr3_aa: CASSLLQEGTEAFF; cdr3_nt: TGTGCCAGCAGCTTGCTGCAGGAGGGCACTGAAGCTTTCTTT; j_call: TRBJ1-1; d_call: -; clone_size: -; v_call: TRBV5-6
cdr3_aa: CASSLGGTASYF; cdr3_nt: TGTGCCAGCAGTTTAGGTGGGACAGCATCCTACTTC; j_call: TRBJ1-2; d_call: TRBD1; clone_size: -; v_call: TRBV6-5
cdr3_aa: CASTSGLAGDEQFF; cdr3_nt: TGTGCCAGCACTTCGGGACTAGCGGGAGACGAGCAGTTCTTC; j_call: TRBJ2-1; d_call: TRBD2; clone_size: -; v_call: TRBV5-4
cdr3_aa: CASSVSRTSRNTGELFF; cdr3_nt: TGTGCCAGCAGCGTTTCCAGGACTAGCAGAAACACCGGGGAGCTGTTTTTT; j_call: TRBJ2-2; d_call: TRBD2; clone_size: -; v_call: TRBV9
cdr3_aa: CACQGAFDEGLFF; cdr3_nt: TGTGCCTGTCAAGGAGCCTTTGACGAAGGACTGTTTTTT; j_call: TRBJ1-4; d_call: -; clone_size: -; v_call: TRBV30
cdr3_aa: CASSLSYPVETQYF; cdr3_nt: TGCGCCAGCAGCTTGAGCTACCCCGTGGAGACCCAGTACTTC; j_call: TRBJ2-5; d_call: -; clone_size: -; v_call: TRBV5-1
cdr3_aa: CASSTGKTTYNEQFF; cdr3_nt: TGTGCCAGCAGCACCGGAAAGACTACCTACAATGAGCAGTTCTTC; j_call: TRBJ2-1; d_call: -; clone_size: -; v_call: TRBV5-5
cdr3_aa: CASSLSSGGTNTGELFF; cdr3_nt: TGTGCCAGCAGCTTGTCTAGCGGGGGGACGAACACCGGGGAGCTGTTTTTT; j_call: TRBJ2-2; d_call: TRBD2; clone_size: -; v_call: TRBV5-4
cdr3_aa: CASSQDSSGRAFWSYNEQFF; cdr3_nt: TGCGCCAGCAGCCAGGACAGTAGCGGGAGGGCGTTTTGGTCCTACAATGAGCAGTTCTTC; j_call: TRBJ2-1; d_call: TRBD2; clone_size: -; v_call: TRBV4-3
cdr3_aa: CASSQNPEITYNEQFF; cdr3_nt: TGCGCCAGCAGCCAGAACCCCGAGATTACCTACAATGAGCAGTTCTTC; j_call: TRBJ2-1; d_call: -; clone_size: few; v_call: TRBV4-3